This T cell receptor (beta chain) was captured by sequencing in a study of blood T cells in healthy people across ages. Overall study findings and caveats: Measured against age, TCR beta diversity per million T cells decreased in a roughly linear manner.

V lost 0 bases and J 3 bases, leaving 11 bases between the germline ends. CDR3 length: 15 residues. Germline lookup yields CDR1 SEHNR and CDR2 FQNEAQ (reference sequence). Alongside a J-beta primer mix, a sample-barcoded 5' primer served in a second PCR lasting about 7 to 11 cycles. Researchers report that a template-switch adaptor with 12 random nucleotides tagged each cDNA molecule. Per sample, CDR3-containing paired-end reads numbered at least 2.5 million. TCRdb recomputed calls from the 5' RACE reads with MiXCR, one row per CDR3 protein. The sample lists 1.5 million to 1.8 million distinct CDR3 sequences; around 40% were seen once. About this clonotype: The antigen is undetermined.

Material: blood. This TCR was sampled from a woman in her late teens or twenties in good health. The V gene is TRBV7-9, the J gene TRBJ1-2, with D perhaps TRBD1 (6 bases). CDR3 in amino acids: CASSLAAGAHYGYTF. The CDR3 DNA follows: TGTGCCAGCAGCTTAGCGGCAGGGGCTCACTATGGCTACACCTTC.